This entry lists 5 T cell receptor beta chains sequenced from one sample in a study of blood T cell repertoires in COVID-19. Produced via immunoSEQ multiplex PCR; TCRdb's table is partial and in-frame only. The sample yields about 26,000 clones, 70% to 90% seen once. The sequenced sample was peripheral blood. The receptors originated from a human donor in a cohort sampled during active COVID-19.

The chain has TRBV4-1 and TRBJ2-3, with D maybe TRBD2 (7 bases). V gave up 5 bases and J gave up 2 bases, with 23 bases separating them. This CDR3 comprises 18 residues. The germline V gene has CDR1 MGHRA and CDR2 YSYEKL. The CDR3, as DNA: TGCGCCAGCAGCAGGGGGGGCGGGCCTGGGCGTGTCACAGATACGCAGTATTTT. Translation gives CASSRGGGPGRVTDTQYF.

This sequence joins TRBV7-7 and TRBJ2-2, with 7 bases fitting TRBD2. Looked up from germline, CDR1 is SSHAT and CDR2 is FNYEAQ (reference sequence). J was trimmed by 7 bases and V by 6 bases; bases with no gene match: 11. This CDR3 is built from 15 residues. This CDR3 reads CASSPSGTAVGELFF. DNA for the CDR3: TGTGCCAGCAGTCCTAGCGGAACCGCCGTCGGGGAGCTGTTTTTT.

This clone was seen a handful of times. Here the CDR3 DNA reads TGTGCCAGCAGGAGGGACAGGGAATCGGGCTACGAGCAGTACTTC. Translated: CASRRDRESGYEQYF. V gene TRBV6-6 combines with J gene TRBJ2-7; the match to TRBD1 covers 9 bases. In germline, CDR1 is MNHNY, CDR2 SVGAGI (reference sequence). The trim removed 6 bases at V and 3 bases at J, leaving 9 bases unmatched. CDR3 length: 15 amino acids.

The rearrangement uses TRBV19 and TRBJ2-2; 10 positions match TRBD2. V was pared by 3 bases and J by 2 bases, with 6 bases of the junction left unmatched. In germline, CDR1 is LNHDA, CDR2 SQIVND (reference sequence). The CDR3 has 17 amino acids. The CDR3 spells CASSMNSGRFNTGELFF. For the CDR3, the DNA is TGTGCCAGTAGTATGAATAGCGGGAGGTTTAACACCGGGGAGCTGTTTTTT. Drawing the rest from reference TRBV19 and TRBJ2-2, the complete variable domain is DGGITQSPKYLFRKEGQNVTLSCEQNLNHDAMYWYRQDPGQGLRLIYYSQIVNDFQKGDIAEGYSVSREKKESFPLTVTSAQKNPTAFYLCASSMNSGRFNTGELFFGEGSRLTVL.

The table lists this clone with a count of one. The V call is TRBV6-5, the J call TRBJ1-4; 10 nucleotides agree with TRBD1. Looked up from germline, CDR1 is MNHEY and CDR2 is SVGAGI. Unmatched junction bases numbered 2, after V lost 6 bases and J lost 7 bases. The CDR3 is 13 residues long. DNA of the CDR3: TGTGCCAGCAGGAGACAGGGGGCTGAAAAACTGTTTTTT. Protein product: CASRRQGAEKLFF.